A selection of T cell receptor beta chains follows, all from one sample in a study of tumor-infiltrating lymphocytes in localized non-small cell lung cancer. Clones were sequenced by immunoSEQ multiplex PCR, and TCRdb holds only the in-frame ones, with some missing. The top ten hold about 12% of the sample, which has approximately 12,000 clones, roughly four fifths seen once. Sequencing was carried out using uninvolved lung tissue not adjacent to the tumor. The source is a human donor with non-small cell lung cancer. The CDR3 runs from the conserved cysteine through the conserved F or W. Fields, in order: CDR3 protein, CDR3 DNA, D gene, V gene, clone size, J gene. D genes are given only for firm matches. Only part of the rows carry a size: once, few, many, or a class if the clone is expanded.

CASGLGDYPYNEQFF | TGTGCTAGTGGTTTGGGTGACTACCCCTACAATGAGCAGTTCTTC | NA | TRBV12-5 | NA | TRBJ2-1
CASRQQGSGETQYF | TGTGCCAGCAGGCAACAGGGGAGTGGGGAGACCCAGTACTTC | TRBD1 | TRBV6-5 | NA | TRBJ2-5
CASSLGTGVNEQFF | TGCGCCAGCAGCTTGGGGACAGGGGTCAATGAGCAGTTCTTC | TRBD1 | TRBV5-1 | few | TRBJ2-1
CASSQGEAETQYF | TGTGCCAGCAGCCAAGGCGAAGCGGAGACCCAGTACTTC | NA | TRBV14 | NA | TRBJ2-5
CASSERQGPYEQYF | TGTGCCAGCAGTGAGAGGCAGGGACCCTACGAGCAGTACTTC | NA | TRBV25-1 | NA | TRBJ2-7
CASSLALGWGDTSTDTQYF | TGTGCCAGCAGCTTAGCGCTGGGGTGGGGGGACACTAGCACAGATACGCAGTATTTT | NA | TRBV7-9 | NA | TRBJ2-3
CASSSREGINEKLFF | TGTGCCAGCAGCTCCCGGGAGGGTATTAATGAAAAACTGTTTTTT | NA | TRBV7-3 | NA | TRBJ1-4
CASTRSRPGTGPYEQYF | TGTGCCAGCACTCGCTCTAGGCCCGGGACAGGGCCCTACGAGCAGTACTTC | TRBD1 | TRBV27 | NA | TRBJ2-7
CASIPGGAAGYGYTF | TGTGCCAGTATTCCCGGGGGAGCAGCCGGCTATGGCTACACCTTC | NA | TRBV19 | NA | TRBJ1-2
CASSSPTGVEQYF | TGTGCCAGCAGTTCCCCGACAGGGGTCGAGCAGTACTTC | TRBD1 | TRBV6-6 | NA | TRBJ2-7
CASMEGGTSVDIQYF | TGTGCCAGTATGGAGGGGGGGACTAGCGTCGACATTCAGTACTTC | TRBD2 | TRBV19 | NA | TRBJ2-4
CASSLKLADQETQYF | TGTGCCAGCAGCTTAAAACTAGCGGACCAAGAGACCCAGTACTTC | TRBD2 | TRBV7-8 | once | TRBJ2-5
CASSGAGTSGGSSYNEQFF | TGCGCCAGCAGCGGAGCCGGGACTAGCGGTGGGAGCTCCTACAATGAGCAGTTCTTC | TRBD2 | TRBV5-1 | NA | TRBJ2-1
CASSSGAGGRSTDTQYF | TGTGCCAGTAGTAGCGGAGCGGGGGGGAGGAGCACAGATACGCAGTATTTT | TRBD2 | TRBV19 | NA | TRBJ2-3
CASSLAGVEQYF | TGTGCCAGCAGCCTAGCGGGGGTGGAGCAGTACTTC | TRBD2 | TRBV13 | NA | TRBJ2-7
CASSRRVAGVSGETQYF | TGTGCCAGCAGCCGTCGAGTAGCGGGGGTATCAGGGGAGACCCAGTACTTC | TRBD2 | TRBV7-8 | NA | TRBJ2-5
CASSLGNTGELFF | TGTGCCAGCAGCTTGGGAAACACCGGGGAGCTGTTTTTT | NA | TRBV7-7 | NA | TRBJ2-2
CASSQDFAGDLDEQYF | TGCGCCAGCAGCCAAGATTTCGCAGGGGACCTAGACGAGCAGTACTTC | NA | TRBV4-3 | NA | TRBJ2-7
CATKGGYDEQFF | TGTGCCACCAAAGGGGGGTACGATGAGCAGTTCTTC | NA | TRBV6-1 | medium-sized | TRBJ2-1
CASRLGRGQGASGANVLTF | TGTGCCAGTAGGCTGGGGCGGGGACAGGGGGCGTCTGGGGCCAACGTCCTGACTTTC | TRBD1 | TRBV19 | NA | TRBJ2-6
CASTSGGLSINEQFF | TGCGCCAGCACCTCGGGGGGGCTTTCCATTAATGAGCAGTTCTTC | TRBD2 | TRBV5-1 | NA | TRBJ2-1
CASSDSTSYETQYF | TGTGCCAGCAGTGACTCGACTAGCTACGAGACCCAGTACTTC | TRBD2 | TRBV6-4 | NA | TRBJ2-5